This TCR beta chain was sequenced during a study of CD8 T cells in ankylosing spondylitis. Study-wide points: It was reported that disease-linked clones were significantly enriched in matched ankylosing spondylitis synovial fluid. Within ankylosing spondylitis blood, a TCR beta motif made up of eight or nine highly homologous variants appeared to be characteristic.

Quantitative 5'-RACE was performed with molecular barcodes, and it yielded the TCR beta libraries. TCRdb re-called the 5' RACE reads through MiXCR, storing one row per CDR3 protein. The data show some 840,000 distinct CDR3 sequences, about 12% seen once. The sample holds many counts of this clonotype. Antigen unknown. V was clipped by 1 base and J by 4 bases, with 10 bases between them. This CDR3 contains 15 residues. Germline assignment: CDR1 SEHNR and CDR2 FQNEAQ (reference sequence). The specimen sequenced was blood, either unsorted or a sorted T cell fraction (not recorded which). The chain employs TRBV7-9 and TRBJ1-4; weak D call: TRBD1 (5 bases). This sequence originates from a male donor with ankylosing spondylitis. As DNA, the CDR3 is TGTGCCAGCAGCTTAGAAGGCCAGGGTAATGAAAAACTGTTTTTT. Protein sequence: CASSLEGQGNEKLFF.